The present TCR beta chain was sequenced within a study of T cells in Graves' hyperthyroidism and ophthalmopathy. In the study overall: Peripheral blood was collected at initial diagnosis, before any treatment.

This clonotype has a handful of counts. Lactation, pregnancy, other autoimmune disease or uncontrolled infection led to exclusion of patients. Clinical symptoms, serum thyroxine, TRAb, thyroid ultrasound and orbital computed tomography informed diagnoses. The PBMCs had their origin in around 10 ml of fresh peripheral blood. This CDR3 has 13 amino acids. CDR1 and CDR2 (germline): MNHEY, SVGEGT. V lost 0 bases, J lost 3 bases, and 3 bases lay in between. Authors of the study amplified TCR beta CDR3 regions from RNA transcripts. The HTBI primer set drove a first-round RT-PCR of the TCR CDR3. TCRdb reprocessed the multiplex PCR reads with MiXCR, giving one entry per CDR3 protein. The table lists some 490,000 distinct CDR3 sequences, more than 15% of them singletons.

This receptor was obtained from a woman in her twenties or thirties with Graves' ophthalmopathy. Sequencing was carried out using blood. The rearrangement links TRBV6-2 or TRBV6-3 to TRBJ2-1; no clear D. In DNA, the CDR3 is TGTGCCAGCAGTTACTCAGTCTACAATGAGCAGTTCTTC. It yields the protein CASSYSVYNEQFF.